This record concerns one TCR beta chain sequence. This CDR3 contains 15 residues. The germline V gene encodes CDR1 SGHKS and CDR2 YYEKEE (reference sequence). V lost 5 bases and J lost 0, with 9 bases in between. The record originates from a study of blood T cell repertoires in COVID-19. About the study: The United States, Italy and Spain provided the acute and convalescent COVID-19 samples. Sample material is recorded as cDNA or gDNA derived from T cells, B-cell-depleted T cells, or PBMCs.

The authors' processing: Estimated nucleated cell counts came from reference gene primer amplification. Only in-frame clones appear in the TCRdb table, and some are missing; sequencing was by immunoSEQ multiplex PCR. That table is the source of V, J and clone size, and D and trimming were worked out from the DNA. Here the sample spans approximately 150,000 clones, around 81% being singletons. Input material: peripheral blood. V is TRBV5-5 and J is TRBJ2-6; a possible D gene is TRBD1 (6 bases). The sequence was collected from a man between 65 and 80 years old with active or convalescent COVID-19. The CDR3 here is CASSQGPSGANVLTF. CDR3 coding DNA: TGTGCCAGCAGTCAGGGGCCCTCTGGGGCCAACGTCCTGACTTTC.